A selection of T cell receptor beta chains follows, all from one sample in a study of T cells after posttransplantation cyclophosphamide. Here immunoSEQ multiplex PCR was the method, and the copy in TCRdb shows in-frame clones only, minus some. This table holds 8,900 or so clones, over 95% found once. Material for sequencing was naive CD8+ T cells sorted from PBMCs. All receptors come from a man over 45 in good health, CMV-negative, and a related stem cell transplant donor. The CDR3 runs from the conserved cysteine through the conserved F or W. D genes are given only for firm matches. Clone size is stated in some rows and not others, as once, few, many or a class when expanded.

clone size: -; V gene: TRBV27; J gene: TRBJ2-3; D gene: -; CDR3 protein: CASSGTSTDTQYF; CDR3 DNA: TGTGCCAGCAGTGGGACAAGCACAGATACGCAGTATTTT
clone size: -; V gene: TRBV9; J gene: TRBJ1-1; D gene: TRBD1; CDR3 protein: CASSVGGTGVSEAFF; CDR3 DNA: TGTGCCAGCAGCGTAGGTGGGACAGGGGTCTCTGAAGCTTTCTTT
clone size: -; V gene: TRBV25-1; J gene: TRBJ2-6; D gene: -; CDR3 protein: CASTEGGANVLTF; CDR3 DNA: TGTGCCAGCACCGAGGGTGGGGCCAACGTCCTGACTTTC
clone size: -; V gene: TRBV4-3; J gene: TRBJ1-4; D gene: TRBD1; CDR3 protein: CASSQGSGTANEKLFF; CDR3 DNA: TGCGCCAGCAGCCAAGGATCCGGGACAGCTAATGAAAAACTGTTTTTT
clone size: -; V gene: TRBV12-1; J gene: TRBJ2-1; D gene: -; CDR3 protein: CASSFRERGYSYNEQFF; CDR3 DNA: TGTGCCAGCAGCTTCCGCGAGCGGGGCTATTCCTACAATGAGCAGTTCTTC
clone size: once; V gene: TRBV4-1; J gene: TRBJ2-1; D gene: TRBD2; CDR3 protein: CASSQEGLAGRNEQFF; CDR3 DNA: TGCGCCAGCAGCCAAGAGGGACTAGCGGGACGGAATGAGCAGTTCTTC
clone size: -; V gene: TRBV27; J gene: TRBJ2-1; D gene: TRBD1; CDR3 protein: CASSLSTRRGHEQFF; CDR3 DNA: TGTGCCAGCAGTTTATCGACCCGCAGGGGGCATGAGCAGTTCTTC
clone size: -; V gene: TRBV6-5; J gene: TRBJ2-7; D gene: TRBD1; CDR3 protein: CASSKPGQGTYEQYF; CDR3 DNA: TGTGCCAGCAGTAAACCGGGACAGGGTACTTACGAGCAGTACTTC
clone size: -; V gene: TRBV11-1; J gene: TRBJ2-7; D gene: TRBD2; CDR3 protein: CASSPGLAGVLYEQYF; CDR3 DNA: TGTGCCAGCAGCCCAGGACTAGCGGGGGTACTCTACGAGCAGTACTTC
clone size: -; V gene: TRBV10-1; J gene: TRBJ2-1; D gene: TRBD2; CDR3 protein: CASSVSGSPLNEQFF; CDR3 DNA: TGCGCCAGCAGTGTGAGCGGGAGTCCCCTCAATGAGCAGTTCTTC
clone size: once; V gene: TRBV7-6; J gene: TRBJ2-1; D gene: -; CDR3 protein: CASSFLYAGGLSYNEQFF; CDR3 DNA: TGTGCCAGCAGCTTCCTTTACGCCGGGGGGCTGTCCTACAATGAGCAGTTCTTC
clone size: once; V gene: TRBV9; J gene: TRBJ2-7; D gene: TRBD2; CDR3 protein: CASSVSGTSYEQYF; CDR3 DNA: TGTGCCAGCAGCGTGAGCGGGACGTCCTACGAGCAGTACTTC
clone size: -; V gene: TRBV6-5; J gene: TRBJ1-1; D gene: -; CDR3 protein: CASSYIKNTEAFF; CDR3 DNA: TGTGCCAGCAGTTACATCAAGAACACTGAAGCTTTCTTT
clone size: -; V gene: TRBV5-1; J gene: TRBJ2-2; D gene: TRBD2; CDR3 protein: CASSPGLAGANTGELFF; CDR3 DNA: TGCGCCAGCAGCCCTGGACTAGCGGGAGCGAACACCGGGGAGCTGTTTTTT
clone size: -; V gene: TRBV9; J gene: TRBJ2-7; D gene: TRBD2; CDR3 protein: CASSVAGTSGYEQYF; CDR3 DNA: TGTGCCAGCAGCGTAGCTGGGACTAGCGGCTACGAGCAGTACTTC
clone size: -; V gene: TRBV19; J gene: TRBJ1-1; D gene: -; CDR3 protein: CASSWGLGNTEAFF; CDR3 DNA: TGTGCCAGTAGTTGGGGGCTCGGGAACACTGAAGCTTTCTTT
clone size: -; V gene: TRBV27; J gene: TRBJ1-2; D gene: TRBD1; CDR3 protein: CASRAGGAGYGYTF; CDR3 DNA: TGTGCCAGCAGGGCAGGGGGCGCCGGCTATGGCTACACCTTC
clone size: -; V gene: TRBV2; J gene: TRBJ2-1; D gene: -; CDR3 protein: CASSGATGSSYNEQFF; CDR3 DNA: TGTGCCAGCAGTGGGGCTACGGGGAGCTCCTACAATGAGCAGTTCTTC
clone size: -; V gene: TRBV19; J gene: TRBJ2-7; D gene: -; CDR3 protein: CASSITTGPTYEQYF; CDR3 DNA: TGTGCCAGTAGTATAACAACAGGCCCTACCTACGAGCAGTACTTC
clone size: -; V gene: TRBV4-3; J gene: TRBJ1-1; D gene: -; CDR3 protein: CASSQSLPDRINEAFF; CDR3 DNA: TGCGCCAGCAGCCAAAGCTTACCGGACAGAATAAATGAAGCTTTCTTT
clone size: -; V gene: TRBV27; J gene: TRBJ1-4; D gene: TRBD1; CDR3 protein: CAASRTGAPNEKLFF; CDR3 DNA: TGTGCCGCCAGCAGAACAGGGGCTCCAAATGAAAAACTGTTTTTT
clone size: -; V gene: TRBV7-8; J gene: TRBJ2-2; D gene: TRBD2; CDR3 protein: CASSLSGRPSGGSGELFF; CDR3 DNA: TGTGCCAGCAGCTTAAGCGGAAGGCCTAGCGGGGGCTCCGGGGAGCTGTTTTTT
clone size: -; V gene: TRBV15; J gene: TRBJ1-1; D gene: TRBD1; CDR3 protein: CATSRDRGLTNTEAFF; CDR3 DNA: TGTGCCACCAGCAGAGACAGGGGGCTAACTAACACTGAAGCTTTCTTT
clone size: -; V gene: TRBV27; J gene: TRBJ1-2; D gene: TRBD1; CDR3 protein: CASSLGQGWGYTF; CDR3 DNA: TGTGCCAGCAGTTTGGGACAGGGATGGGGCTACACCTTC
clone size: -; V gene: TRBV9; J gene: TRBJ1-3; D gene: TRBD1; CDR3 protein: CASSAGTGAGNTIYF; CDR3 DNA: TGTGCCAGCAGCGCCGGGACAGGGGCTGGAAACACCATATATTTT
clone size: -; V gene: TRBV27; J gene: TRBJ2-1; D gene: -; CDR3 protein: CASSGLGTLNEQFF; CDR3 DNA: TGTGCCAGCAGTGGTTTGGGGACTCTCAATGAGCAGTTCTTC
clone size: -; V gene: TRBV19; J gene: TRBJ1-6; D gene: TRBD1; CDR3 protein: CASSNPGTGNPPLHF; CDR3 DNA: TGTGCCAGTAGTAACCCGGGGACAGGGAATCCACCCCTCCACTTT
clone size: -; V gene: TRBV5-5; J gene: TRBJ2-7; D gene: -; CDR3 protein: CASSDRGSYEQYF; CDR3 DNA: TGTGCCAGCAGCGACAGAGGATCCTACGAGCAGTACTTC
clone size: -; V gene: TRBV9; J gene: TRBJ2-1; D gene: TRBD2; CDR3 protein: CASSTLAGGLLNEQFF; CDR3 DNA: TGTGCCAGCAGCACACTAGCGGGGGGCCTCCTCAATGAGCAGTTCTTC
clone size: -; V gene: TRBV19; J gene: TRBJ1-2; D gene: -; CDR3 protein: CASSTRWEGKGYTF; CDR3 DNA: TGTGCCAGTAGTACCCGATGGGAGGGGAAAGGCTACACCTTC
clone size: -; V gene: TRBV7-9; J gene: TRBJ2-1; D gene: TRBD2; CDR3 protein: CASSAGDGPSYNEQFF; CDR3 DNA: TGTGCCAGCAGCGCGGGGGATGGTCCGTCCTACAATGAGCAGTTCTTC
clone size: -; V gene: TRBV9; J gene: TRBJ2-1; D gene: TRBD2; CDR3 protein: CASSGGTSGSYNEQFF; CDR3 DNA: TGTGCCAGCAGCGGAGGGACTAGCGGTTCCTACAATGAGCAGTTCTTC
clone size: -; V gene: TRBV11-2; J gene: TRBJ1-3; D gene: TRBD1; CDR3 protein: CASSRIWDSDSGNTIYF; CDR3 DNA: TGTGCCAGCAGCCGAATCTGGGACAGCGACTCTGGAAACACCATATATTTT
clone size: -; V gene: TRBV6-5; J gene: TRBJ2-1; D gene: TRBD2; CDR3 protein: CASRIAGETYNEQFF; CDR3 DNA: TGTGCCAGCAGGATAGCGGGGGAGACCTACAATGAGCAGTTCTTC
clone size: -; V gene: TRBV6-6; J gene: TRBJ2-1; D gene: TRBD2; CDR3 protein: CASSYAAGAVYNEQFF; CDR3 DNA: TGTGCCAGCAGTTACGCAGCGGGAGCTGTCTACAATGAGCAGTTCTTC
clone size: -; V gene: TRBV19; J gene: TRBJ2-3; D gene: TRBD2; CDR3 protein: CASRPEYLAGTDTQYF; CDR3 DNA: TGTGCCAGTAGACCCGAGTACCTAGCGGGCACAGATACGCAGTATTTT
clone size: -; V gene: TRBV19; J gene: TRBJ1-2; D gene: -; CDR3 protein: CASSIRPGGRGYTF; CDR3 DNA: TGTGCCAGTAGTATCCGCCCAGGAGGCCGGGGCTACACCTTC
clone size: -; V gene: TRBV4-2; J gene: TRBJ2-2; D gene: -; CDR3 protein: CASSHVAEENTGELFF; CDR3 DNA: TGTGCCAGCAGCCATGTAGCGGAAGAGAACACCGGGGAGCTGTTTTTT
clone size: -; V gene: TRBV5-1; J gene: TRBJ2-7; D gene: -; CDR3 protein: CASSESRYEQYF; CDR3 DNA: TGCGCCAGCAGCGAGAGCCGCTACGAGCAGTACTTC
clone size: -; V gene: TRBV4-1; J gene: TRBJ2-3; D gene: TRBD2; CDR3 protein: CASSQSILALGNTQYF; CDR3 DNA: TGCGCCAGCAGCCAAAGCATACTAGCGTTAGGAAATACGCAGTATTTT
clone size: -; V gene: TRBV30; J gene: TRBJ2-3; D gene: TRBD1; CDR3 protein: CAWSGGDRDPDTQYF; CDR3 DNA: TGTGCCTGGAGTGGTGGGGACAGGGACCCAGATACGCAGTATTTT